These T cell receptor beta chains were read from a single sample in a study of blood T cells in healthy people across ages. Each CDR3 protein is one row after TCRdb ran MiXCR on the 5' RACE reads. The data show over 500,000 distinct CDR3 sequences, with 25% to 35% seen just once and under 4.5% held by the top ten. These sequences were also reported in another study, on T cells of mothers and their children.

The sample was blood. All receptors come from a boy aged 2 to 10 in good health. CDR3s include the opening cysteine and the closing phenylalanine or tryptophan. The D gene is left open where the match is weak. Size tells how often a clone was seen (once, few, many) or the class of an expanded clone, and some rows leave it out.

clone size: NA; V gene: TRBV10-3; J gene: TRBJ2-7; D gene: NA; CDR3 DNA: TGTGCCATCAGTGAGTCGGCGGAAACTATTTACGAGCAGTACTTC; CDR3 protein: CAISESAETIYEQYF
clone size: NA; V gene: TRBV2; J gene: TRBJ1-4; D gene: NA; CDR3 DNA: TGTGCCAGCAGGGCGTTGGGGGAAAAACTGTTTTTT; CDR3 protein: CASRALGEKLFF
clone size: NA; V gene: TRBV10-2; J gene: TRBJ2-5; D gene: TRBD2; CDR3 DNA: TGCGCCAGCAGGAGGACTAGCGGGGGGGCAAGCCAAGAGACCCAGTACTTC; CDR3 protein: CASRRTSGGASQETQYF
clone size: NA; V gene: TRBV10-3; J gene: TRBJ2-3; D gene: TRBD2; CDR3 DNA: TGTGCCATCACCCCAGCGGGGGGGCATGGAGATACGCAGTATTTT; CDR3 protein: CAITPAGGHGDTQYF
clone size: NA; V gene: TRBV7-2; J gene: TRBJ2-3; D gene: TRBD2; CDR3 DNA: TGTGCCAGCAGCTTTCTAGCGGGAGGGCCCACAGATACGCAGTATTTT; CDR3 protein: CASSFLAGGPTDTQYF
clone size: NA; V gene: TRBV7-2; J gene: TRBJ2-5; D gene: NA; CDR3 DNA: TGTGCCAGCAGCTTAGTGGGGTTAGCCCTATCCCAAGAGACCCAGTACTTC; CDR3 protein: CASSLVGLALSQETQYF
clone size: few; V gene: TRBV6-2/TRBV6-3; J gene: TRBJ2-7; D gene: NA; CDR3 DNA: TGTGCCAGTTGGAGGGGCATCTACGAGCAGTACTTC; CDR3 protein: CASWRGIYEQYF
clone size: NA; V gene: TRBV20-1; J gene: TRBJ2-3; D gene: NA; CDR3 DNA: TGCAGTGCTAGAGAAATGGTATCCTCAGATACGCAGTATTTT; CDR3 protein: CSAREMVSSDTQYF
clone size: NA; V gene: TRBV30; J gene: TRBJ2-5; D gene: TRBD1; CDR3 DNA: TGTGCCTGGCGGACAGGGCGAGAGACCCAGTACTTC; CDR3 protein: CAWRTGRETQYF
clone size: NA; V gene: TRBV6-5; J gene: TRBJ2-1; D gene: TRBD2; CDR3 DNA: TGTGCCAGCAGTGGACTGGGGACTAGGAACAATGAGCAGTTCTTC; CDR3 protein: CASSGLGTRNNEQFF
clone size: NA; V gene: TRBV15; J gene: TRBJ2-1; D gene: NA; CDR3 DNA: TGTGCCACCAGCAGAGACCCTACCCCCGGTGAGCAGTTCTTC; CDR3 protein: CATSRDPTPGEQFF
clone size: few; V gene: TRBV10-3; J gene: TRBJ2-2; D gene: TRBD1; CDR3 DNA: TGTGCCATCAGTGAGCCGGGACAGGGGGGCACCGGGGAGCTGTTTTTT; CDR3 protein: CAISEPGQGGTGELFF
clone size: NA; V gene: TRBV3-1; J gene: TRBJ2-1; D gene: NA; CDR3 DNA: TGTGCCAGCAGCCAAGGGAACCGAGACAATGAGCAGTTCTTC; CDR3 protein: CASSQGNRDNEQFF
clone size: NA; V gene: TRBV4-3; J gene: TRBJ2-1; D gene: NA; CDR3 DNA: TGCGCCAGCAGCCAAATGACGTACAATGAGCAGTTCTTC; CDR3 protein: CASSQMTYNEQFF
clone size: few; V gene: TRBV30; J gene: TRBJ2-1; D gene: TRBD2; CDR3 DNA: TGTGCCTGGAACTTGCGGGAGGTCGTGTTCTTC; CDR3 protein: CAWNLREVVFF
clone size: few; V gene: TRBV2; J gene: TRBJ1-4; D gene: TRBD1; CDR3 DNA: TGTGCCAGCACGACAGATGCGGGACAGATAAATGAAAAACTGTTTTTT; CDR3 protein: CASTTDAGQINEKLFF
clone size: NA; V gene: TRBV14; J gene: TRBJ2-2; D gene: TRBD1; CDR3 DNA: TGTGCCAGCAGCCGCTGGGAGACAGGGCCCAACACCGGGGAGCTGTTTTTT; CDR3 protein: CASSRWETGPNTGELFF
clone size: once; V gene: TRBV20-1; J gene: TRBJ1-6; D gene: TRBD1; CDR3 DNA: TGCAGTGCTAGATTATGGGACAGTCCCTATAATTCACCCCTCCACTTT; CDR3 protein: CSARLWDSPYNSPLHF
clone size: NA; V gene: TRBV6-1; J gene: TRBJ1-2; D gene: NA; CDR3 DNA: TGTGCCAGCAGTCGAAAAGGCACCTATGGCTACACCTTC; CDR3 protein: CASSRKGTYGYTF
clone size: NA; V gene: TRBV5-1; J gene: TRBJ1-3; D gene: NA; CDR3 DNA: TGCGCCAGCAGCTTGGACGGAGGGCTCTCTTCTGGAAACACCATATATTTT; CDR3 protein: CASSLDGGLSSGNTIYF
clone size: few; V gene: TRBV2; J gene: TRBJ2-7; D gene: NA; CDR3 DNA: TGTGCCAGCAGTGAATTGGACATTAGATCCTACGAGCAGTACTTC; CDR3 protein: CASSELDIRSYEQYF
clone size: few; V gene: TRBV27; J gene: TRBJ1-1; D gene: NA; CDR3 DNA: TGTGCCAGCAGTTTCTTGGGGAGGGACACTGAAGCTTTCTTT; CDR3 protein: CASSFLGRDTEAFF
clone size: few; V gene: TRBV2; J gene: TRBJ2-1; D gene: TRBD2; CDR3 DNA: TGTGCCAGCAGTGGGGGACTAGCGTTGAATGAGCAGTTCTTC; CDR3 protein: CASSGGLALNEQFF
clone size: NA; V gene: TRBV7-8; J gene: TRBJ1-1; D gene: NA; CDR3 DNA: TGTGCCAGCAGCTTAGCCCGACAGGCGAACACTGAAGCTTTCTTT; CDR3 protein: CASSLARQANTEAFF
clone size: few; V gene: TRBV6-2/TRBV6-3; J gene: TRBJ2-7; D gene: NA; CDR3 DNA: TGTGCCAGCAGTCGAAGCGGCGAGCAGTACTTC; CDR3 protein: CASSRSGEQYF
clone size: NA; V gene: TRBV3-1; J gene: TRBJ1-2; D gene: TRBD1; CDR3 DNA: TGTGCCAGCAGCAGTATGACAGGGGACGGGTATGGCTACACCTTC; CDR3 protein: CASSSMTGDGYGYTF
clone size: NA; V gene: TRBV7-2; J gene: TRBJ2-7; D gene: NA; CDR3 DNA: TGTGCCAGCAGCTTAGTTGCGCGGGGACCCTACGAGCAGTACTTC; CDR3 protein: CASSLVARGPYEQYF
clone size: NA; V gene: TRBV6-2/TRBV6-3; J gene: TRBJ2-1; D gene: TRBD2; CDR3 DNA: TGTGCCAGCAGTTACCTACGGGAGGTGAATGAGCAGCTCTTC; CDR3 protein: CASSYLREVNEQLF
clone size: NA; V gene: TRBV13; J gene: TRBJ2-1; D gene: NA; CDR3 DNA: NA; CDR3 protein: CASILAGGVNEQFF
clone size: NA; V gene: TRBV12-3/TRBV12-4; J gene: TRBJ2-3; D gene: TRBD2; CDR3 DNA: TGTGCCAGCAAACGAATAGCGGGGGGCACAGATACGCAGTATTTT; CDR3 protein: CASKRIAGGTDTQYF
clone size: few; V gene: TRBV6-2/TRBV6-3; J gene: TRBJ2-5; D gene: NA; CDR3 DNA: TGTGCCAGCAGTTACTTGGGGACGTCCGGGACAAGGCCTTGGCGGGAGACCCAGTACTTC; CDR3 protein: CASSYLGTSGTRPWRETQYF
clone size: NA; V gene: TRBV6-1; J gene: TRBJ2-4; D gene: NA; CDR3 DNA: TGTGCCAGCAGTGCCACGCCGGGATCGGCCAAAAACATTCAGTACTTC; CDR3 protein: CASSATPGSAKNIQYF
clone size: NA; V gene: TRBV6-1; J gene: TRBJ1-2; D gene: NA; CDR3 DNA: TGTGCCAGCAGATCTGTTGACACCACGACTAGCTACACCTTC; CDR3 protein: CASRSVDTTTSYTF
clone size: few; V gene: TRBV30; J gene: TRBJ2-1; D gene: TRBD2; CDR3 DNA: TGTGCCTGTTCACTCCGAGCGGGATTGAGCTCCTACAATGAGCAGTTCTTC; CDR3 protein: CACSLRAGLSSYNEQFF
clone size: NA; V gene: TRBV5-4; J gene: TRBJ2-1; D gene: TRBD2; CDR3 DNA: TGTGCCAGCAGCTTGGCAGGCCAGCGGGGGTACAATGAGCAGTTCTTC; CDR3 protein: CASSLAGQRGYNEQFF
clone size: NA; V gene: TRBV20-1; J gene: TRBJ2-2; D gene: TRBD2; CDR3 DNA: TGCAGTGTCCCCGGGGGGTACACCGGGGAGCTGTTTTTT; CDR3 protein: CSVPGGYTGELFF
clone size: NA; V gene: TRBV15; J gene: TRBJ2-7; D gene: TRBD2; CDR3 DNA: TGTGCCACCAGGAATTCGGGCGGGAGTATGCCCTACGAGCAGTACTTC; CDR3 protein: CATRNSGGSMPYEQYF
clone size: NA; V gene: TRBV29-1; J gene: TRBJ1-1; D gene: NA; CDR3 DNA: TGCAGCGTTTCTGACACCAACACTGAAGCTTTCTTT; CDR3 protein: CSVSDTNTEAFF
clone size: NA; V gene: TRBV7-9; J gene: TRBJ1-2; D gene: TRBD1; CDR3 DNA: TGTGCCAGCAGCGACACGGGACAGACTAACTATGGCTACACCTTC; CDR3 protein: CASSDTGQTNYGYTF
clone size: few; V gene: TRBV24-1; J gene: TRBJ2-7; D gene: NA; CDR3 DNA: TGTGCCACCAGTGATTTCGTCTCCCCGACACATTACTACGAGCAGTACTTC; CDR3 protein: CATSDFVSPTHYYEQYF